These 20 T cell receptor beta chains were all obtained from the same sample, sequenced in a study of cytomegalovirus exposure and HLA in healthy donors. The study ran its PCR with 60 Vbeta and 13 Jbeta primers. This table comes from immunoSEQ multiplex PCR, and its TCRdb copy is limited to in-frame clones, with some not included. The data hold some 100,000 clones, with roughly 83% observed a single time. Sample: PBMCs. The receptor source for this set is a female donor in good health and CMV-seropositive.

V and J are TRBV27 and TRBJ1-4; 8 bases map to TRBD1. This CDR3 is built from 14 residues. From germline, CDR1 is MNHEY and CDR2 SMNVEV (reference sequence). V was clipped by 6 bases and J by 4 bases; unmatched bases: 4. The CDR3 DNA reads as TGTGCCAGCAGGAGGACAGGGCTTAATGAAAAACTGTTTTTT. Protein sequence: CASRRTGLNEKLFF. Full variable domain (rest looked up from reference TRBV27 and TRBJ1-4): EAQVTQNPRYLITVTGKKLTVTCSQNMNHEYMSWYRQDPGLGLRQIYYSMNVEVTDKGDVPEGYKVSRKEKRNFPLILESPSPNQTSLYFCASRRTGLNEKLFFGSGTQLSVL.

The V call is TRBV6-1, the J call TRBJ1-6; no clear D gene. CDR1 and CDR2 (germline): MNHNS, SASEGT. V was pared by 0 bases and J by 11 bases, with 11 bases between. The CDR3 is made up of 14 amino acids. In DNA, the CDR3 is TGTGCCAGCAGTGAAGCCGACTCCTCCACACCCCTCCACTTT. Protein sequence: CASSEADSSTPLHF.

This clone was observed once. Mismatch with germline at one junction end may stem from a read error. V and J are TRBV10-3 and TRBJ1-6; no reliable D call. Germline CDR1 and CDR2: ENHRY and SYGVKD. CDR3 length equals 14 residues. CDR3 residues: CAINEGLLTSPLHF. CDR3 DNA sequence: TGTGCCATCAATGAGGGCCTCTTAACTTCACCCCTCCACTTT.

The chain recombines TRBV7-9 with TRBJ1-1; D is unresolved. From germline, CDR1 is SEHNR and CDR2 FQNEAQ (reference sequence). The CDR3 totals 13 residues. Trimming pared 1 base from V and 1 base from J, leaving 4 bases between. The CDR3 reads CASSLGRNTEAFF. The CDR3 DNA sequence: TGTGCCAGCAGCTTAGGTCGGAACACTGAAGCTTTCTTT.

The V call is TRBV18, the J call TRBJ2-6; the match to TRBD2 covers 11 bases. J lost 1 base, V lost 4 bases, and 9 bases had no gene match. The CDR3 length is 19 residues. Germline lookup yields CDR1 KGHSH and CDR2 LQKENI. CDR3 sequence: CASSLGLGLAASGANVLTF. The CDR3 coding sequence is TGTGCCAGCTCACTCGGTCTGGGACTAGCGGCATCTGGGGCCAACGTCCTGACTTTC.

This chain links TRBV19 with TRBJ2-2, with D possibly matching TRBD1 (6 bases). This CDR3 has 14 residues. Germline CDR1 reads LNHDA; CDR2 reads SQIVND (reference sequence). V was clipped by 3 bases and J by 7 bases, with 12 bases between them. CDR3 bases: TGTGCCAGTAGTATTTGGGGGCAGGGCGGGGAGCTGTTTTTT. It encodes CASSIWGQGGELFF. The whole variable domain, filled in from reference TRBV19 and TRBJ2-2, reads DGGITQSPKYLFRKEGQNVTLSCEQNLNHDAMYWYRQDPGQGLRLIYYSQIVNDFQKGDIAEGYSVSREKKESFPLTVTSAQKNPTAFYLCASSIWGQGGELFFGEGSRLTVL.

The chain's CDR3 is CATGDREDTEAFF. The CDR3 nucleotides are TGTGCCACCGGGGACAGGGAGGACACTGAAGCTTTCTTT. The V and J genes are TRBV10-3 and TRBJ1-1; TRBD1 matches at 9 bases. This CDR3 is 13 amino acids long. V was pared by 10 bases and J by 3 bases, with 6 bases of the junction left unmatched. Germline CDR1 is ENHRY and CDR2 is SYGVKD.

The chain carries TRBV7-6 and TRBJ2-1; the D gene is possibly TRBD2 (7 bases). Germline CDR1 and CDR2: SGHVS and FNYEAQ. V lost 5 bases and J lost 8, with 19 bases in between. The CDR3 is 15 residues long. The CDR3 DNA reads as TGTGCCAGCAGCCACCCGGGGGGCAGAGGCGATGAGCAGTTCTTC. It codes for CASSHPGGRGDEQFF. Full variable domain (rest looked up from reference TRBV7-6 and TRBJ2-1): GAGVSQSPRYKVTKRGQDVALRCDPISGHVSLYWYRQALGQGPEFLTYFNYEAQQDKSGLPNDRFSAERPEGSISTLTIQRTEQRDSAMYRCASSHPGGRGDEQFFGPGTRLTVL.

The chain couples TRBV29-1 to TRBJ2-1; D gene unclear. The germline gives CDR1 SQVTM, CDR2 ANQGSEA. Trimming stripped 6 bases from V and 5 bases from J, with 23 bases between. This CDR3 spans 16 amino acids. The CDR3 nucleotides are TGCAGCGTCCAGACGGGTGGATTCCAGTCTCACAATGAGCAGTTCTTC. Protein product: CSVQTGGFQSHNEQFF.

The CDR3 protein is CASSYSGDNYGYTF. The CDR3 DNA sequence: TGTGCCAGCAGTTACTCCGGGGATAACTATGGCTACACCTTC. The rearrangement uses TRBV6-6 and TRBJ1-2, with unresolved D. The CDR3 sequence is 14 residues long. V gave up 0 bases and J gave up 1 base, with 6 bases separating them. The V gene's germline CDR1 is MNHNY and CDR2 SVGAGI (reference sequence).

The chain combines TRBV5-8 with TRBJ1-1; D gene ambiguous. The germline V gene encodes CDR1 SGHTS and CDR2 YDEGEE. The CDR3 is 15 amino acids. The ends were cut back, 4 bases at V and 1 base at J, with 14 bases in the middle. The CDR3 nucleotides are TGTGCCAGCAGCCGGGGTCTGGGTCCGAACACTGAAGCTTTCTTT. Protein product: CASSRGLGPNTEAFF. Drawing the rest from reference TRBV5-8 and TRBJ1-1, the complete variable domain is EAGVTQSPTHLIKTRGQQATLRCSPISGHTSVYWYQQALGLGLQFLLWYDEGEERNRGNFPPRFSGRQFPNYSSELNVNALELEDSALYLCASSRGLGPNTEAFFGQGTRLTVV.

The rearrangement uses TRBV27 and TRBJ2-1, with 10 bases aligning to TRBD2. The CDR3 runs to 16 residues. V shed 6 bases and J 4 bases; nucleotides not matched to a gene: 9. Per the germline V gene, CDR1 is MNHEY and CDR2 is SMNVEV (reference sequence). The CDR3 is CASRLTTSGTYNEQFF. CDR3 DNA: TGTGCCAGCAGGCTAACTACTAGCGGGACTTACAATGAGCAGTTCTTC.

The genes are TRBV4-3 and TRBJ1-2; D remains ambiguous. This CDR3 has 13 residues. Trimming removed 1 base at V and 6 bases at J, with 9 bases between. Germline V gene lookup returns CDR1 LGHNA and CDR2 YSLEER. CDR3 DNA sequence: TGCGCCAGCAGCCAAGTGACGGGGAATGGCTACACCTTC. It is translated as CASSQVTGNGYTF.

The chain joins TRBV5-1 to TRBJ2-1; 8 bases line up with TRBD2. V was pared by 0 bases and J by 6 bases, with 5 bases of the junction left unmatched. Per germline, CDR1 SGHRS and CDR2 YFSETQ. This CDR3 region has 15 residues. The CDR3 nucleotides are TGCGCCAGCAGCTTGGATAGCGGGGTTGTCAATGAGCAGTTCTTC. Its protein is CASSLDSGVVNEQFF.

This chain connects TRBV7-2 to TRBJ1-1; unclear D gene. Germline V gene data show CDR1 as SGHTA and CDR2 as FQGNSA. Trimming pared 0 bases from V and 2 bases from J, leaving 16 bases between. The CDR3 is 17 residues long. The CDR3 spells CASSLAIGLGLNTEAFF. DNA of the CDR3: TGTGCCAGCAGCTTAGCAATCGGTTTGGGCTTAAACACTGAAGCTTTCTTT.

This sequence joins TRBV5-1 and TRBJ2-5; D remains unclear. Germline V gives CDR1 SGHRS, CDR2 YFSETQ. The CDR3 has 12 amino acids. V was trimmed by 0 bases and J by 3 bases, leaving 3 bases between them. CDR3 in DNA: TGCGCCAGCAGCTTGGCGGAAGAGACCCAGTACTTC. Translated: CASSLAEETQYF.

The V gene is TRBV9, the J gene TRBJ2-1, with D possibly matching TRBD2 (6 bases). Trimming stripped 4 bases from V and 1 base from J, with 15 bases between. The germline gives CDR1 SGDLS, CDR2 YYNGEE. The CDR3 loop spans 16 amino acids. The CDR3 protein is CASSPAGRGSYNEQFF. Written as DNA, the CDR3 is TGTGCCAGCAGCCCCGCGGGGCGGGGTTCCTACAATGAGCAGTTCTTC.

This clone has a handful of counts. The chain uses TRBV12-1 and TRBJ2-5; the table's D call TRBD2 went unverified against the DNA. TRBV12-1 is a documented pseudogene. This CDR3 is built from 17 residues. The DNA of the CDR3 is TGTGCCAGCAGCTTTGGTCGTAGCGGGAGGCCCCAAGAGACCCAGTACTTC. Residues: CASSFGRSGRPQETQYF.

The genes are TRBV14 and TRBJ1-4, with a tentative D call TRBD1 (5 bases). The germline gives CDR1 SGHDN, CDR2 FVKESK. This CDR3 has 14 residues. V shed 3 bases and J shed 10 bases, with 15 bases lying between them. CDR3 coding DNA: TGTGCCAGCAGCCACCGGCAGGGAGGCGGAAAACTGTTTTTT. It translates to CASSHRQGGGKLFF.

The rearrangement uses TRBV7-6 and TRBJ1-1; 9 positions match TRBD1. CDR1 is SGHVS, CDR2 FNYEAQ, per germline. The CDR3 is 14 amino acids. V lost 3 bases, J lost 4 bases, and 3 bases stayed unmatched. The CDR3 region has the DNA TGTGCCAGCAGCTTTGGGACAGGGAGCACTGAAGCTTTCTTT. This gives the protein CASSFGTGSTEAFF. The full variable domain, with the rest looked up from reference TRBV7-6 and TRBJ1-1, is GAGVSQSPRYKVTKRGQDVALRCDPISGHVSLYWYRQALGQGPEFLTYFNYEAQQDKSGLPNDRFSAERPEGSISTLTIQRTEQRDSAMYRCASSFGTGSTEAFFGQGTRLTVV.